This T cell receptor beta chain was sequenced during a study of T cell clonotyping in hematopoietic cell transplantation. Overall study findings and caveats: Cells were unsorted, so CD4 and CD8 contributions were not separated.

TCRdb's copy holds only in-frame clones and misses some; the assay was immunoSEQ multiplex PCR. The sample has about 27,000 clones, around 70% seen once. As for this clone: The antigen is undetermined.

The V gene lost 0 bases and the J gene lost 4 bases, with 18 bases spanning the gap. Looked up from germline, CDR1 is GTSNPN and CDR2 is SVGIG (reference sequence). This CDR3 spans 16 amino acids. Sample time point: recipient sample about 28 days before transplant, after cytoreduction. The source was peripheral blood mononuclear cells, collected before stem cell transplant. The TCR comes from a man in his fifties or sixties with myelodysplastic syndrome. Some clones in this sample may be carry-over from other donors' samples. The chain recombines TRBV30 with TRBJ2-5; D may match TRBD1 or TRBD2 (6 bases each). The CDR3 DNA is TGTGCCTGGAGTGTAGGGGGGCCGGGAGCGTCAGAGACCCAGTACTTC. Amino acid sequence: CAWSVGGPGASETQYF.